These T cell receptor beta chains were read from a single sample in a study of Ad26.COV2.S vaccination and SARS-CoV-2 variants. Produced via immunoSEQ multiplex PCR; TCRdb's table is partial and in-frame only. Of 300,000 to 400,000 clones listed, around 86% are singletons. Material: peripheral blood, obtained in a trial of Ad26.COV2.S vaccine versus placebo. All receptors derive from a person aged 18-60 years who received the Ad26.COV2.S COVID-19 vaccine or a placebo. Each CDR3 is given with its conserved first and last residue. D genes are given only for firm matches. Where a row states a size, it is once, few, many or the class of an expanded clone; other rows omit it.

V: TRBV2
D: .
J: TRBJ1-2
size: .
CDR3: CASRGDGNSRGYTF

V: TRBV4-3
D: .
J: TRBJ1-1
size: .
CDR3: CASSPTGNTEAFF

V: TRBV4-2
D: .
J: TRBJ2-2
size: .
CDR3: CASSQAGVNTGELFF

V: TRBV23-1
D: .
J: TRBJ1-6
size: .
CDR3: CASSPTANNSPLHF

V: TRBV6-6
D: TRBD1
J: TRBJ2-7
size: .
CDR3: CATFTTGRDEQYF

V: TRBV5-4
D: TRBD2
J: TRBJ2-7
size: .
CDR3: CASSLGTKLSYEQYF

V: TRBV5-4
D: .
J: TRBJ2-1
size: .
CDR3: CASSLFGGDEQFF

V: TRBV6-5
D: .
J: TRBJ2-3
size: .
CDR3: CASSRSTDTQYF

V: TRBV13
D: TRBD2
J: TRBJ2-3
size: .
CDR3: CASSSGTSGTDTQYF

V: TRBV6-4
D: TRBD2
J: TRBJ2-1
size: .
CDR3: CASSPGTSGGNEQFF

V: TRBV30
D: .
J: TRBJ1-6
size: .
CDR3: CAWSVIGTPFSPLHF

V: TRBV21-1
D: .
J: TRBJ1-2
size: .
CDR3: CASSKADRLPCRVGYTF

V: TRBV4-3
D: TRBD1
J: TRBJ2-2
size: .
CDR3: CASSQVGQERGIGELFF

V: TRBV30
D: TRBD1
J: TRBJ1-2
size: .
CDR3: CAWSVNTGGIYGYTF

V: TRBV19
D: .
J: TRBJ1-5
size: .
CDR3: CASTLYWDGDYGNQPQHF

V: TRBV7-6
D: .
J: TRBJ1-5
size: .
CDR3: CASSVDMDQPQHF

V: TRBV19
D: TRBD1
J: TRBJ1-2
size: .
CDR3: CASSIMDRTKGYTF

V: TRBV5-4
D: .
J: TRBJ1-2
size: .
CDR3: CASRHELGFYGYTF

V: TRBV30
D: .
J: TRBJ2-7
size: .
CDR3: CAWSTQGNEQYF

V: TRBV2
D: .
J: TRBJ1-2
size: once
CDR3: CASRDGPSTF

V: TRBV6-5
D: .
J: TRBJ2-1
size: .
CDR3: CASRLGGNEQFF

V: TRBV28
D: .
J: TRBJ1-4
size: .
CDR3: CASSPPGQGFATNEKLFF

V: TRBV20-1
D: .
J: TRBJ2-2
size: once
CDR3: CSAPVGGELFF

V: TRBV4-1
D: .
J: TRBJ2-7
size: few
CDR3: CASSHDITYEQYF

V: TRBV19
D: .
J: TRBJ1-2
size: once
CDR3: CASSIHTTYGYTF

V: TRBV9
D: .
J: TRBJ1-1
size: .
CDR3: CASSVDGQMNTEAFF

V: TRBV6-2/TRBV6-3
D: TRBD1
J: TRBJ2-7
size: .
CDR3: CASSYWTGGSYEQYF

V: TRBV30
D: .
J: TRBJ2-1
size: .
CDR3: CAWSVMDGSEQFF

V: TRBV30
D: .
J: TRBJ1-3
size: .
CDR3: CAWAGLLRNTIYF

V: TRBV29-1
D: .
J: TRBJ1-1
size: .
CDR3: CSVGLEFVNTEAFF

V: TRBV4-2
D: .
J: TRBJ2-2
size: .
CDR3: CASSQGHENTGELFF

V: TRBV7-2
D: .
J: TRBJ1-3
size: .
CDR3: CASSLAGTGTRLAPGNTIYF

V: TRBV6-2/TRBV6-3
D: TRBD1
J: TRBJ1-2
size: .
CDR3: CASSYRTGPQPGYGYTF

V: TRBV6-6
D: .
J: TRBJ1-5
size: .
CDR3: CASSYSSGPNQPQHF

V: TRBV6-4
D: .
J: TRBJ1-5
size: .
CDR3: CASSDPQDRFYSNQPQHF

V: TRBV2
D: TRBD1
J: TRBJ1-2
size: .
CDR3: CASDRTGWGYTF

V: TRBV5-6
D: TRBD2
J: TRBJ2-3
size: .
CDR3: CASSLVAGGFTDTQYF

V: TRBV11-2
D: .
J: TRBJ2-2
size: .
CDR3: CASSLTPSDTGELFF

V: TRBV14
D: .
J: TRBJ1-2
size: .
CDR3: CASSQFRRSGYTF

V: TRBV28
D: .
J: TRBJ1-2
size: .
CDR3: CASSLTRNYGYTF

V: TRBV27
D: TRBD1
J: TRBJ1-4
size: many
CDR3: CASSLRRGRQGLFF

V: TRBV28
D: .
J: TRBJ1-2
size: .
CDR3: CASSLSGVHYGYTF

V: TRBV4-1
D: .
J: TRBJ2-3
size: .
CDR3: CASSQESLDTQYF

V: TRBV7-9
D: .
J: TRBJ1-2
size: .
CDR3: CASSPLTGAHGYTF

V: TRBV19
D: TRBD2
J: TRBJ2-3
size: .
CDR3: CASSIATSGGGADTQYF

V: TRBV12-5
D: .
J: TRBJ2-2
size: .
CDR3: CASGLVGITGELFF

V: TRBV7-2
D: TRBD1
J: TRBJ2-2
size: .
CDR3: CASSLAARRTGENTGELFF

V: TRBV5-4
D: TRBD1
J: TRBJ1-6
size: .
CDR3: CASSRTGSYNSPLHF

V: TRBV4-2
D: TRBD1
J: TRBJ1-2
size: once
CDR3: CASSTGTGGNYGYTF

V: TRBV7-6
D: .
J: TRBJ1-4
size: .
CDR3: CASSLRTRPNEKLFF

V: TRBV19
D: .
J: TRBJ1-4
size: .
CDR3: CASSIVQGATNEKLFF

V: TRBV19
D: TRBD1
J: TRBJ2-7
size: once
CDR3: CASSILQGQIYEQYF

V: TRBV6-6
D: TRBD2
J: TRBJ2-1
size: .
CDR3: CASSPQSTLLLAGVSYNEQFF

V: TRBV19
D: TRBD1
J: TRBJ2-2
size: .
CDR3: CASSMGTGGRTGELFF

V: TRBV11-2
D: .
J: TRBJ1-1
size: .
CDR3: CASSVFGAEAFF

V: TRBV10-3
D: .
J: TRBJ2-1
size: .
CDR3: CAISEQDTNNEQFF

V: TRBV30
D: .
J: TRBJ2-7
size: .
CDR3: CAWRAGDSLGNEQYF